This T cell receptor beta chain was retrieved from a study of response to subunit inactivated influenza vaccine. Whole-study results and caveats: Authors suggested each seasonal flu vaccination may recruit only limited numbers of new T cells.

Ten or more counts support this clonotype. Its target is not known. The V and J ends lost 7 bases and 4 bases, in that order; junction bases with no gene match: 4. In germline, CDR1 is SQVTM, CDR2 ANQGSEA. CDR3 length equals 12 residues. MiXCR, applied by TCRdb to the RT-PCR reads, yields one record per CDR3 protein. The data show around 520,000 distinct CDR3 sequences, with about 25% seen just once and approximately 1.9% held by the top ten. This sample comprised CD4+ T cells sorted from PBMCs, obtained roughly 5 days after vaccination. V usage is TRBV29-1 and J usage is TRBJ2-3, with 8 bases that match TRBD2. The sequence was collected from a man aged 45-65 years who received an inactivated influenza vaccine. The CDR3 DNA reads TGCAGCGGGCGGGAGGCGGCAGATACGCAGTATTTT. Translation: CSGREAADTQYF.